A single sample is the source of the 10 T cell receptor beta chains below, sequenced in a study of blood T cell repertoires in COVID-19. Clones were sequenced by immunoSEQ multiplex PCR, and TCRdb holds only the in-frame ones, with some missing. Counted here are nearly 200,000 clones, roughly nine tenths occurring once; the ten biggest clones make up about 0.81%. Sequenced input: peripheral blood. Source of these receptors: a woman in her 70s with acute or convalescent COVID-19.

This chain joins TRBV28 and TRBJ1-4; D might be TRBD1 (5 bases). This CDR3 is 14 amino acids long. Germline values: CDR1 MDHEN, CDR2 SYDVKM. V dropped 6 bases and J dropped 5 bases, with 13 bases sitting between them. This chain's CDR3 is CASSLGGGNEKLFF. The CDR3 DNA sequence: TGTGCCAGCAGCCTCGGGGGAGGGAATGAAAAACTGTTTTTT.

This chain uses TRBV28 with TRBJ1-2, with D unclear. The germline V and J ends were trimmed by 6 bases and 1 base, with 15 bases remaining between them. The CDR3 consists of 15 residues. The germline V gene has CDR1 MDHEN and CDR2 SYDVKM. The CDR3 coding sequence is TGTGCCAGCAGCTCGCCCTCTGGGAGTAACTATGGCTACACCTTC. Translated: CASSSPSGSNYGYTF.

The CDR3 is CASSPSTGPEPQHF. The DNA for the CDR3 is TGTGCCAGCTCACCTAGTACAGGCCCGGAGCCCCAGCATTTT. The gene calls are TRBV18 and TRBJ1-5; D possibly corresponds to TRBD1 (5 bases). There are 14 residues in the CDR3. The germline V and J ends were trimmed by 3 bases and 8 bases, with 14 bases remaining between them. In germline, CDR1 is KGHSH, CDR2 LQKENI.

The chain couples TRBV6-2 or TRBV6-3 to TRBJ2-2; weak D call: TRBD2 (5 bases). V was clipped by 2 bases and J by 6 bases, with 7 bases between them. The CDR3 runs to 13 residues. Germline V gene lookup returns CDR1 MNHEY and CDR2 SVGEGT. The CDR3 protein is CASSYLAPGELFF. CDR3 DNA sequence: TGTGCCAGCAGTTACCTAGCCCCCGGGGAGCTGTTTTTT.

The CDR3 bases are TGTGCCAGCAGCCTAAGGGCGGGACAGGGGAGCACCACTGGAAACACCATATATTTT. Translating gives CASSLRAGQGSTTGNTIYF. The chain is built from TRBV4-2 and TRBJ1-3, with 10 bases aligning to TRBD1. The CDR3 covers 19 residues. Trimming took 4 bases from V and 2 from J; bases not matched to a gene: 14. CDR1 is LGHNA, CDR2 YNFKEQ, per germline.

This chain links TRBV5-1 with TRBJ2-5; D perhaps matches TRBD1 (6 bases). Germline-derived CDR1 and CDR2 are SGHRS and YFSETQ. The CDR3 is made up of 16 amino acids. V gave up 0 bases and J gave up 2 bases, with 14 bases separating them. The CDR3 sequence is CASSLVLGTRQETQYF. The CDR3 bases are TGCGCCAGCAGCTTGGTGCTCGGGACACGGCAAGAGACCCAGTACTTC. The whole variable domain, remainder taken from reference TRBV5-1 and TRBJ2-5, is KAGVTQTPRYLIKTRGQQVTLSCSPISGHRSVSWYQQTPGQGLQFLFEYFSETQRNKGNFPGRFSGRQFSNSRSEMNVSTLELGDSALYLCASSLVLGTRQETQYFGPGTRLLVL.

Details on this clone: The same CDR3 arises from other DNA sequences in this sample as well. J is TRBJ1-1 and V is TRBV5-1; 10 positions agree with TRBD1. This CDR3 is built from 14 residues. Germline CDR1 SGHRS, CDR2 YFSETQ. Trimming cost V 4 bases and J 2 bases; bases outside gene matches: 2. DNA for the CDR3: TGCGCCAGCAGCGGACAGGGGGGAAACACTGAAGCTTTCTTT. As protein: CASSGQGGNTEAFF.

CDR3: CASSPGRTEAFF. The CDR3 DNA reads as TGTGCCAGCAGCCCAGGGAGGACTGAAGCTTTCTTT. J is TRBJ1-1 and V is TRBV5-8, with a tentative D call TRBD1 (5 bases). CDR3 length: 12 residues. The germline CDR1 and CDR2 sequences are SGHTS and YDEGEE. V was shortened by 4 bases and J by 5 bases, with 9 bases between the two germline ends.

The genes are TRBV2 and TRBJ2-7, with TRBD2 matching 9 bases. Germline CDR1 and CDR2: SNHLY and FYNNEI. The CDR3 covers 13 residues. V dropped 6 bases and J dropped 5; count of bases not matched to a gene: 5. The CDR3 region has the DNA TGTGCCAGCAGGCCTAGCGGGATGGACGAGCAGTACTTC. Its translation: CASRPSGMDEQYF.

This chain joins TRBV5-1 and TRBJ1-2, with a tentative D call TRBD1 (6 bases). Germline V gives CDR1 SGHRS, CDR2 YFSETQ. This CDR3 has 14 residues. Trimming cost V 0 bases and J 5 bases, with 11 bases left between them. In nucleotides, the CDR3 is TGCGCCAGCAGCTTGGATCTGGGGGCTTATGGCTACACCTTC. It yields the protein CASSLDLGAYGYTF.